Listed below are T cell receptor beta chains from one sample, sequenced in a study of blood T cell repertoires in COVID-19. The repertoire was sequenced with immunoSEQ multiplex PCR; TCRdb's copy has only in-frame clones and lacks some. The sample includes roughly 380,000 clones, roughly 86% of them seen just once. Sequencing used PBMCs or T cells enriched from blood (not recorded which). These TCRs come from a woman aged 25 to 45 who had been exposed to COVID-19. The conserved cysteine and the conserved F or W are not part of the CDR3 here. Only some rows state a clone size, as once, few, many or a class for expanded clones.

V	size	J	CDR3
TRBV28	once	TRBJ2-4	ASSKGLAGSLAKNIQY
TRBV28	-	TRBJ2-7	ASSSWTVDRHYEQY
TRBV11-2	-	TRBJ1-2	ASSLGRGYGYT
TRBV2	-	TRBJ2-1	ASSALAGGGDEQF
TRBV2	few	TRBJ1-1	ASSEKGGVTEAF
TRBV11-3	once	TRBJ1-2	ASSSAGFGGYT
TRBV3-1/TRBV3-2	once	TRBJ1-2	ASSQDFEVSGYT
TRBV5-1	once	TRBJ2-1	ASSFGTISGNEQF
TRBV19	few	TRBJ1-5	ASSPGHVNQPQH
TRBV18	-	TRBJ1-3	ASSSGTGAGNTIY